This T cell receptor (beta chain) was retrieved from a study of blood T cell repertoires in COVID-19. How the authors handled the data: Estimation of nucleated cell counts was performed using reference gene primer amplification. Libraries were prepared by immunoSEQ multiplex PCR; TCRdb keeps only in-frame clonotypes and omits some of them. Clone size and V and J calls were adopted from that table, with D and trimming inferred from the DNA. Found here are almost 200,000 clones, around 79% of them singletons; the top ten hold roughly 5.7%. Enrollment of patients from Seattle took place during active infection, with longitudinal follow-up. J gave up 8 bases and V 7 bases, and 6 bases lay outside the gene matches. The CDR3 totals 14 residues. Germline V gene lookup returns CDR1 ENHRY and CDR2 SYGVKD.

The receptor was isolated from a woman aged 40 to 50 with COVID-19, enrolled during active disease. Sequencing used peripheral blood. This chain connects TRBV10-3 to TRBJ1-6; TRBD1 matches 9 bases. The CDR3 spells CAINAGQGYSPLHF. DNA for the CDR3: TGTGCCATCAACGCCGGACAGGGGTATTCACCCCTCCACTTT.